This TCR beta chain was recorded in a study of OX40 agonist ivuxolimab in advanced cancers. The J segment lost 1 base and the V segment lost 0 bases, leaving 2 bases of the junction unmatched. CDR1 and CDR2 (germline): SGHRS, YFSETQ. This CDR3 has 16 residues. Using immunoSEQ multiplex PCR, the repertoire was profiled, and TCRdb retains in-frame clones only, with some absent. The sample yields roughly 45,000 clones, approximately 81% seen once. The V gene is TRBV5-1, the J gene TRBJ2-5, with 11 bases identical to TRBD2. This receptor was identified in an adult with an advanced solid tumor such as melanoma, head and neck, liver or kidney cancer. The sample was CD4+ or CD8+ T cells sorted from blood, taken in a trial of the OX40 agonist ivuxolimab. The CDR3 loop reads CASSLGLAGTQETQYF. As DNA, the CDR3 is TGCGCCAGCAGCTTGGGACTAGCGGGAACCCAAGAGACCCAGTACTTC.